This T cell receptor beta chain stems from a study of blood T cell repertoires in COVID-19. Turning to the study itself: Material from acute and convalescent COVID-19 was sourced from the United States, Italy and Spain.

J gave up 6 bases and V 7 bases, and 9 bases lay outside the gene matches. The CDR3 spans 14 residues. CDR1 is SGHRS, CDR2 YFSETQ, per germline. Repertoires were generated with immunoSEQ multiplex PCR, while TCRdb's copy carries only in-frame clones and drops some. Of roughly 100,000 clones listed, 70% to 80% are singletons. This clonotype was sampled from a man aged 55 to 70 with active or convalescent COVID-19. The sequencing input was peripheral blood. The chain couples TRBV5-1 to TRBJ2-2; the match to TRBD1 covers 7 bases. The CDR3 nucleotides read TGCGCCAGCGGCCAAGACAGGGCGGCCGGGGAGCTGTTTTTT. The encoded protein is CASGQDRAAGELFF.